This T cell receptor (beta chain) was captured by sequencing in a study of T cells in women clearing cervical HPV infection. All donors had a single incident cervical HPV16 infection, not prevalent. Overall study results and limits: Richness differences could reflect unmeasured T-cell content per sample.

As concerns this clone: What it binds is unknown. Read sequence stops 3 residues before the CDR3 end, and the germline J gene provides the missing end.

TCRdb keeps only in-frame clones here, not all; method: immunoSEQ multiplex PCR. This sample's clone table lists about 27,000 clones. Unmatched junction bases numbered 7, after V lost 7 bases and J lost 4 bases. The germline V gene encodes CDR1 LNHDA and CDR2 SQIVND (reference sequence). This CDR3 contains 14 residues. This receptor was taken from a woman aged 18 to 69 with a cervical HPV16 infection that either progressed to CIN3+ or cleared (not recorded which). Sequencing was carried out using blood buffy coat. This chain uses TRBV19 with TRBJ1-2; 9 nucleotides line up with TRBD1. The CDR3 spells CASKETGGSYGYTF. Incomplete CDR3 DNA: TGTGCCAGTAAGGAGACAGGGGGTTCCTATGGC.